These 29 T cell receptor beta chains were sequenced from one sample in a study of blood T cells in healthy people across ages. Primers used in a second PCR of about 7 to 12 cycles were a sample-barcoded 5' primer and a J-beta primer mix. TCRdb redid the calling of the 5' RACE reads with MiXCR, one entry per CDR3 protein. The sample carries hundreds of thousands of distinct CDR3 sequences, around a quarter recorded once. The sample also formed part of further work on T cells of mothers and their children.

Sequenced sample: blood. The receptors were sampled from a boy between 10 and 17 years old in good health.

This chain uses TRBV28 with TRBJ2-5, with TRBD2 as a possible D gene (6 bases). The end of the DNA aligns better with TRBJ2-1, so the J call may be wrong. Germline CDR1 MDHEN, CDR2 SYDVKM. The CDR3 runs to 12 residues. The CDR3, as DNA: TGTGCCAGCAGTTCCGGGGGTTTTTGGCAGTTCTTC. It specifies CASSSGGFWQFF.

A word on this clonotype: Germline is not matched at one junction end, which may reflect a read error. The V gene is TRBV11-1, the J gene TRBJ2-2, with D possibly being TRBD2 (5 bases). Per the germline V gene, CDR1 is SGHAT and CDR2 is FQDESV (reference sequence). This CDR3 is 15 amino acids long. The CDR3 sequence is CASSLGPAHTGELFF. CDR3 sequence (DNA): TGTGCCAGCAGCTTAGGTCCAGCGCACACCGGGGAACTGTTTTTT.

A few counts support this clonotype. The rearrangement uses TRBV12-3 or TRBV12-4 and TRBJ1-5; weak D call: TRBD1 (5 bases). This CDR3 has 15 amino acids. The V and J ends lost 2 bases and 2 bases respectively, with 10 bases between them. CDR3 DNA sequence: TGTGCCAGCAGTTTACCAGGGTCCGGCAATCAGCCCCAGCATTTT. Its translation: CASSLPGSGNQPQHF.

This chain links TRBV27 with TRBJ2-7; 7 bases fit TRBD1. The ends lost 3 bases at V and 6 bases at J; junction bases unmatched: 2. This CDR3 is 12 amino acids long. Germline V gene sequence: CDR1 MNHEY, CDR2 SMNVEV (reference sequence). The chain's CDR3 is CASSFGTAEQYF. The DNA for the CDR3 is TGTGCCAGCAGTTTCGGGACAGCCGAGCAGTACTTC.

This clonotype showed up just a few times. The chain recombines TRBV29-1 with TRBJ1-1, with D perhaps TRBD1 (6 bases). This CDR3 is 14 amino acids long. Germline V lookup: CDR1 SQVTM, CDR2 ANQGSEA. V was cut by 7 bases and J by 1 base, with 16 bases left in between. The CDR3 DNA follows: TGCAGCGCCCTAAACAGGGAAAGGAACACTGAAGCTTTCTTT. This codes for CSALNRERNTEAFF.

CDR3 residues: CASSPVAGRRTGELFF. The CDR3 nucleotides read TGCGCCAGCAGCCCCGTAGCGGGGAGAAGAACCGGGGAGCTGTTTTTT. The V and J genes are TRBV5-1 and TRBJ2-2, with 8 bases identical to TRBD2. Germline V gene lookup returns CDR1 SGHRS and CDR2 YFSETQ. CDR3 length equals 16 residues. The J segment lost 5 bases and the V segment lost 4 bases, leaving 10 bases of the junction unmatched.

The chain is built from TRBV6-2 or TRBV6-3 and TRBJ2-1, with no clear D. Per the germline V gene, CDR1 is MNHEY and CDR2 is SVGEGT. The CDR3 is made up of 12 amino acids. The germline V and J ends were trimmed by 2 bases and 8 bases, with 7 bases remaining between them. The CDR3, as DNA: TGTGCCAGCAGTTACCGACCCGATGAGCAGTTCTTC. It yields the protein CASSYRPDEQFF.

This clonotype was seen more than once but under ten times. The chain is built from TRBV5-1 and TRBJ2-6; D is unclear. Germline V CDR1 and CDR2: SGHRS, YFSETQ. Trimming took 9 bases from V and 0 from J, leaving 7 bases between them. This CDR3 region has 13 residues. This CDR3 is CANKSSGANVLTF. The CDR3 nucleotides are TGCGCCAACAAGTCCTCTGGGGCCAACGTCCTGACTTTC. The variable domain in full, completed from reference TRBV5-1 and TRBJ2-6, reads KAGVTQTPRYLIKTRGQQVTLSCSPISGHRSVSWYQQTPGQGLQFLFEYFSETQRNKGNFPGRFSGRQFSNSRSEMNVSTLELGDSALYLCANKSSGANVLTFGAGSRLTVL.

This clonotype was detected only a few times. The chain is built from TRBV20-1 and TRBJ1-3; 7 positions agree with TRBD1. The CDR3 is made up of 12 amino acids. Unmatched junction bases numbered 10, after V lost 6 bases and J lost 11 bases. The V gene's germline CDR1 is DFQATT and CDR2 SNEGSKA (reference sequence). The CDR3 nucleotides read TGCAGTGCCGATCAAGGGGGCAGATCCATATATTTT. Amino acid sequence: CSADQGGRSIYF.

There are many counts of this clonotype. This chain uses TRBV7-9 with TRBJ2-7; no definite D call. V lost 5 bases to trimming and J lost 0 bases, with 8 bases between them. This CDR3 region has 13 residues. Germline CDR1 SEHNR, CDR2 FQNEAQ (reference sequence). CDR3 sequence: CASSPVGSYEQYF. CDR3 DNA sequence: TGTGCCAGCAGCCCCGTGGGCTCCTACGAGCAGTACTTC.

CDR3 coding DNA: TGCGCCAGCAGCCTCGGTAGCGGGCTGACCTACGAGCAGTACTTC. This translates into CASSLGSGLTYEQYF. The chain carries TRBV5-1 and TRBJ2-7, with 7 positions matching TRBD2. CDR1 and CDR2 (germline): SGHRS, YFSETQ. CDR3 length: 15 amino acids. The V segment lost 4 bases and the J segment 2 bases; nucleotides outside the gene matches: 9.

This clonotype was counted between two and nine times. The V call is TRBV5-1, the J call TRBJ2-7; possibly TRBD2 for D (5 bases). CDR1 is SGHRS, CDR2 YFSETQ, per germline. V dropped 1 base and J dropped 7 bases, with 15 bases sitting between them. The CDR3 is made up of 14 amino acids. CDR3 DNA: TGCGCCAGCAGCTTGCCGGCCACATCGGGGGAGCAGTACTTC. Translated: CASSLPATSGEQYF.

In this sample, this clonotype turned up once. The rearrangement links TRBV7-9 to TRBJ2-1; tentatively, D is TRBD2 (7 bases). The CDR3 extends over 15 amino acids. The ends were cut back, 2 bases at V and 8 bases at J, with 16 bases in the middle. Germline CDR1 reads SEHNR; CDR2 reads FQNEAQ (reference sequence). In DNA form, the CDR3 reads TGTGCCAGCAGCTTATCGGGGGGCAGGCAGGATGAGCAGTTCTTC. Protein: CASSLSGGRQDEQFF.

The chain has TRBV20-1 and TRBJ2-1; 8 bases agree with TRBD2. The DNA end lines up better with TRBJ2-7; the J call may be wrong. This CDR3 has 14 amino acids. In germline, CDR1 is DFQATT, CDR2 SNEGSKA (reference sequence). Here the CDR3 reads CSAAPLAERYEQYF. In DNA form, the CDR3 reads TGCAGTGCTGCCCCACTAGCGGAGAGGTACGAGCAGTACTTC.

The sample holds a few counts of this clonotype. The chain uses TRBV11-2 and TRBJ2-5; 11 bases fit TRBD2. The assigned J gene may be wrong: the sequence end matches TRBJ2-1 better. The germline gives CDR1 SGHAT, CDR2 FQNNGV. The length of the CDR3 is 21 residues. Here the CDR3 reads CASSLGTSRASGRSTPNEQFF. CDR3 in DNA: TGTGCCAGCAGCTTAGGTACAAGTAGGGCTAGCGGGAGGTCCACTCCCAATGAGCAGTTCTTC.

A word on this clonotype: Relative to the germline gene, one junction end is altered; a read error may explain this. V is TRBV19 and J is TRBJ2-5, with D tentatively TRBD1 (6 bases). This CDR3 region has 14 residues. Germline V gene sequence: CDR1 LNHDA, CDR2 SQIVND (reference sequence). The CDR3 spells CATSPPGQLGTQYF. CDR3 nucleotide sequence: TGTGCCACTAGTCCCCCAGGACAGCTGGGGACCCAGTACTTC.

The chain combines TRBV7-3 with TRBJ1-1; maybe TRBD1 (5 bases). Germline V gene data show CDR1 as SGHTA and CDR2 as FQGTGA. There are 14 residues in the CDR3. Trimming removed 4 bases from V and 2 bases from J, with 11 bases in between. CDR3 protein: CASSYGASNTEAFF. The CDR3 bases are TGTGCCAGCAGCTACGGGGCGAGTAACACTGAAGCTTTCTTT. The whole variable domain, filled in from reference TRBV7-3 and TRBJ1-1, reads GAGVSQTPSNKVTEKGKYVELRCDPISGHTALYWYRQSLGQGPEFLIYFQGTGAADDSGLPNDRFFAVRPEGSVSTLKIQRTERGDSAVYLCASSYGASNTEAFFGQGTRLTVV.

This clonotype was counted only a few times. CDR3 DNA: TGTGCCAGCAGCCCTGGGGGGCTTTCCTACGAGCAGTACTTC. This translates into CASSPGGLSYEQYF. J is TRBJ2-5 and V is TRBV7-9, with D perhaps TRBD1 or TRBD2 (6 bases each). TRBJ2-7 explains the end of the DNA better; the J call may be wrong. Germline-derived CDR1 and CDR2 are SEHNR and FQNEAQ (reference sequence). The CDR3 contains 14 residues.

The rearrangement uses TRBV29-1 and TRBJ2-7, with TRBD2 identical over 10 bases. The CDR3 is made up of 15 amino acids. Trimming removed 5 bases from V and 0 bases from J; junction bases left unmatched: 7. The germline V gene encodes CDR1 SQVTM and CDR2 ANQGSEA. CDR3 coding DNA: TGCAGCGTTTCCCATCGACTAGCGGGCTCCTACGAGCAGTACTTC. This gives the protein CSVSHRLAGSYEQYF.

With regard to this clonotype: One end of the junction does not line up with germline, which may come from a read error. The V call is TRBV4-3, the J call TRBJ2-6; D may be TRBD2 (6 bases). Germline lookup yields CDR1 LGHNA and CDR2 YSLEER. The CDR3 has 18 residues. The DNA for the CDR3 is TGCGCCAGCAGCCACGTACTTGGAGGGTATTCTGGGACCAACGTCCTGACTTTC. This sequence encodes CASSHVLGGYSGTNVLTF.

This clonotype came up once. The chain couples TRBV2 to TRBJ2-1, with D possibly matching TRBD2 (6 bases). Germline-derived CDR1 and CDR2 are SNHLY and FYNNEI. Trimming shortened V by 3 bases and J by 7 bases, and 13 bases separated the two germline ends. This CDR3 region has 14 residues. The CDR3 is CASSERREWNEQFF. CDR3 bases: TGTGCCAGCAGTGAGAGACGGGAGTGGAATGAGCAGTTCTTC.

This clonotype was counted a single time. The genes are TRBV6-5 and TRBJ2-5; D unresolved. Germline V gene sequence: CDR1 MNHEY, CDR2 SVGAGI. V was pared by 7 bases and J by 4 bases, with 13 bases between. The CDR3 is 13 amino acids. Written as DNA, the CDR3 is TGTGCCAGCAAGAGCAGAACTCGAGAGACCCAGTACTTC. Encoded protein: CASKSRTRETQYF.

This clonotype showed up just a few times. Because it lacks the conserved phenylalanine or tryptophan at the end, this CDR3 is likely a read error. The V and J genes are TRBV29-1 and TRBJ2-1; tentative D call: TRBD1 (5 bases). The CDR3 consists of 13 residues. The germline V gene has CDR1 SQVTM and CDR2 ANQGSEA. With 4 bases removed from V and 5 bases from J, the gap between germline ends came to 12 bases. CDR3 sequence (DNA): TGCAGCGTTGTTTGGACACCAGACAATGAGCAGTTCCTC. Translation: CSVVWTPDNEQFL.

This clonotype has a handful of counts. V gene TRBV11-3 combines with J gene TRBJ1-1; possible D gene TRBD1, 5 bases. The CDR3 runs 14 residues. Germline lookup yields CDR1 SGHNT and CDR2 YENEEA. Between the trimmed V and J ends, which lost 2 bases and 4 bases, there was a span of 11 bases. The CDR3 DNA reads as TGTGCCAGCAGCTTATTGAGTCAGGGCACTGAAGCTTTCTTT. As protein: CASSLLSQGTEAFF.

V usage is TRBV6-5 and J usage is TRBJ2-5, with D perhaps TRBD2 (5 bases). Germline CDR1 is MNHEY and CDR2 is SVGAGI. CDR3 length: 16 amino acids. V was cut by 2 bases and J by 1 base, with 14 bases left in between. CDR3 protein: CASSYHEGSPQETQYF. In DNA form, the CDR3 reads TGTGCCAGCAGTTACCACGAGGGCAGTCCCCAAGAGACCCAGTACTTC.

This chain links TRBV5-6 with TRBJ2-5; D gene ambiguous. V dropped 3 bases and J dropped 4 bases, with 13 bases sitting between them. The germline CDR1 and CDR2 sequences are SGHDT and YYEEEE. This CDR3 is built from 14 residues. In DNA form, the CDR3 reads TGTGCCAGCAGCTATGGGCCCATCACAGAGACCCAGTACTTC. This encodes CASSYGPITETQYF.

The genes are TRBV10-3 and TRBJ1-3; D is undetermined. V lost 3 bases, J lost 4 bases, and 7 bases lay in between. Germline V gene data show CDR1 as ENHRY and CDR2 as SYGVKD. The CDR3 sequence is 13 residues long. CDR3 coding DNA: TGTGCCATCAGTGACCTGCTCGGAAACACCATATATTTT. It specifies CAISDLLGNTIYF.

This clonotype was counted only a few times. The chain combines TRBV18 with TRBJ2-4, with 9 bases identical to TRBD2. Germline trimming cut 3 bases from V and 3 bases from J; bases unmatched to any gene: 6. CDR3 length: 16 amino acids. Germline assignment: CDR1 KGHSH and CDR2 LQKENI. The CDR3 is CASSPSASGNKNIQYF. The CDR3 DNA follows: TGTGCCAGCTCACCCAGTGCTAGCGGGAACAAAAACATTCAGTACTTC.

This clonotype was observed once. The rearrangement uses TRBV28 and TRBJ2-3; TRBD2 matches at 8 bases. Germline assignment: CDR1 MDHEN and CDR2 SYDVKM. The CDR3 length is 15 residues. With V trimmed by 3 bases and J by 4 bases, 6 bases remained unmatched. CDR3 sequence: CASSFNGRGADTQYF. The DNA for the CDR3 is TGTGCCAGCAGTTTTAACGGGAGGGGGGCAGATACGCAGTATTTT.